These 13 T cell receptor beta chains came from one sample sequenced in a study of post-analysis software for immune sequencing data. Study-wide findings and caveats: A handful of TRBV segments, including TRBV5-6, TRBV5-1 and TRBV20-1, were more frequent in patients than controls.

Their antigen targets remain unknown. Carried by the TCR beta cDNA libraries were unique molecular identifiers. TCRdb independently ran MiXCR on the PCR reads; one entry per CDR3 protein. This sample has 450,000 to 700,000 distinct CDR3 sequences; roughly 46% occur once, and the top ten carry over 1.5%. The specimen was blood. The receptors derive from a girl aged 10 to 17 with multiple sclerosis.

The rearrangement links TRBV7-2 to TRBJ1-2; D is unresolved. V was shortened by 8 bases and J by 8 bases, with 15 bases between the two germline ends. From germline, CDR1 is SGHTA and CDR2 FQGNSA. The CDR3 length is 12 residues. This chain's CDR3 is CASVLAGRGYTF. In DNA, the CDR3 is TGTGCCAGCGTCTTGGCAGGTCGGGGCTACACCTTC.

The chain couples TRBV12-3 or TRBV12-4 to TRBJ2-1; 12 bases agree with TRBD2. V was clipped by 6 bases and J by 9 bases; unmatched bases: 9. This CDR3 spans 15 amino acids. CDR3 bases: TGTGCCAGCAGACTAGCGGGAGGAGGACTCGGTGAGCAGTTCTTC. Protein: CASRLAGGGLGEQFF.

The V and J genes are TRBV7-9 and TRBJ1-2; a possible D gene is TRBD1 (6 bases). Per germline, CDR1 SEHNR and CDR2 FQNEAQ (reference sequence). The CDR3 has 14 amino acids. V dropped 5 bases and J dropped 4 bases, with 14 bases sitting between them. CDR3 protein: CASSTGQSLYGYTF. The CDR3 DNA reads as TGTGCCAGCAGCACCGGACAGAGCCTCTATGGCTACACCTTC. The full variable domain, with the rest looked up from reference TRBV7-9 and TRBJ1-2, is DTGVSQNPRHKITKRGQNVTFRCDPISEHNRLYWYRQTLGQGPEFLTYFQNEAQLEKSRLLSDRFSAERPKGSFSTLEIQRTEQGDSAMYLCASSTGQSLYGYTFGSGTRLTVV.

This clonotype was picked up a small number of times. DNA of the CDR3: TGCAGTGCCCGTCTTCCCCGGGGAATAGATACGCAGTATTTT. Its protein product is CSARLPRGIDTQYF. The chain employs TRBV20-1 and TRBJ2-3; tentative D call: TRBD2 (5 bases). V was pared by 6 bases and J by 5 bases, with 18 bases between. The CDR3 runs to 14 residues. The germline gives CDR1 DFQATT, CDR2 SNEGSKA (reference sequence).

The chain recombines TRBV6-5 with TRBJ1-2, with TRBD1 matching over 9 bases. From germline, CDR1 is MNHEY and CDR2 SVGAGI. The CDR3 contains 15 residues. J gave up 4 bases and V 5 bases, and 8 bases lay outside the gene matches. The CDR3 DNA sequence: TGTGCCAGCAGTCCGGGACAGGGAAGTTTCTATGGCTACACCTTC. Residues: CASSPGQGSFYGYTF.

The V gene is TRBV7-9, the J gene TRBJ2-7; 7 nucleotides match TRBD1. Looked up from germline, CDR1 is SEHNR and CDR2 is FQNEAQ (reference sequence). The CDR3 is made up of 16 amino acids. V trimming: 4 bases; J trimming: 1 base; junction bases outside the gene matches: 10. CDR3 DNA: TGTGCCAGCAGCTCCCCCGTCGGGACAGCTTCCTACGAGCAGTACTTC. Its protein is CASSSPVGTASYEQYF.

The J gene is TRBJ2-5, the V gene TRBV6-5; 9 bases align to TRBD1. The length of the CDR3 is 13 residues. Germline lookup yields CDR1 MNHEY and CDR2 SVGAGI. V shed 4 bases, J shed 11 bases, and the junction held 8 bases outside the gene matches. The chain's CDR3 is CASSSAGQGVQYF. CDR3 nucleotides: TGTGCCAGCAGTTCGGCGGGACAGGGTGTACAGTACTTC.

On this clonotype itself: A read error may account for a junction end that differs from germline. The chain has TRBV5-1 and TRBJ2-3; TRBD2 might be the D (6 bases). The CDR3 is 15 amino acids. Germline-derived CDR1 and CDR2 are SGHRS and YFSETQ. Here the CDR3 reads CANSLETVGGDTQYF. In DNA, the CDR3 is TGCGCCAACAGCTTGGAGACTGTCGGGGGTGATACGCAGTATTTT.

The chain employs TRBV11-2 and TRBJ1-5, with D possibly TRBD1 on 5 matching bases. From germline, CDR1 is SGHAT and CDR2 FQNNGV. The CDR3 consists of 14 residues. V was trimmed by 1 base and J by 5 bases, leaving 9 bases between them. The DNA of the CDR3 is TGTGCCAGCAGCTTAGCGGGGGGGGATCAGCCCCAGCATTTT. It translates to CASSLAGGDQPQHF.

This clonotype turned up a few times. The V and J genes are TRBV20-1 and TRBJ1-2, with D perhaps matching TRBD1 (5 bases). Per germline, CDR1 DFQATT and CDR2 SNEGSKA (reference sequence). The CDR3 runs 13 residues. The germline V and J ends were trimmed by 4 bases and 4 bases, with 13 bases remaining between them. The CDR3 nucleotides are TGCAGTGCTACCAGGGCCCGGGCCTATGGCTACACCTTC. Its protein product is CSATRARAYGYTF.

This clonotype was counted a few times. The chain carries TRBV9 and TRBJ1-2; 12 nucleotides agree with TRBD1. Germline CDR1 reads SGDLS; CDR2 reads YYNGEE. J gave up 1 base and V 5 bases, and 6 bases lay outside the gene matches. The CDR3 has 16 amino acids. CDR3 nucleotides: TGTGCCAGCAGTTCCGGGACAGGGGGCAGTAACTATGGCTACACCTTC. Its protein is CASSSGTGGSNYGYTF. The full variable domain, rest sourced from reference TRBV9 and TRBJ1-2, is DSGVTQTPKHLITATGQRVTLRCSPRSGDLSVYWYQQSLDQGLQFLIQYYNGEERAKGNILERFSAQQFPDLHSELNLSSLELGDSALYFCASSSGTGGSNYGYTFGSGTRLTVV.

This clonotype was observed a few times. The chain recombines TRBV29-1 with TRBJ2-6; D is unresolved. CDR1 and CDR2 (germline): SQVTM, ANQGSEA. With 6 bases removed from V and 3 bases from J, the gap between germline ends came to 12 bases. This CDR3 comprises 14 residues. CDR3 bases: TGCAGCGTCAAAAGGGTCAGTGGGGCCAACGTCCTGACTTTC. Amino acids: CSVKRVSGANVLTF.

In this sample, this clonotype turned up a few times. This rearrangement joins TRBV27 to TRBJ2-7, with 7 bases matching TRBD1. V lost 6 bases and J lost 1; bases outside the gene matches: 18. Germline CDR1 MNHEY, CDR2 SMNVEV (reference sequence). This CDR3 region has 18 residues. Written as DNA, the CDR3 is TGTGCCAGCAGGCCACCTAGGACAGGAGAAAGATGGTCCTACGAGCAGTACTTC. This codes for CASRPPRTGERWSYEQYF.